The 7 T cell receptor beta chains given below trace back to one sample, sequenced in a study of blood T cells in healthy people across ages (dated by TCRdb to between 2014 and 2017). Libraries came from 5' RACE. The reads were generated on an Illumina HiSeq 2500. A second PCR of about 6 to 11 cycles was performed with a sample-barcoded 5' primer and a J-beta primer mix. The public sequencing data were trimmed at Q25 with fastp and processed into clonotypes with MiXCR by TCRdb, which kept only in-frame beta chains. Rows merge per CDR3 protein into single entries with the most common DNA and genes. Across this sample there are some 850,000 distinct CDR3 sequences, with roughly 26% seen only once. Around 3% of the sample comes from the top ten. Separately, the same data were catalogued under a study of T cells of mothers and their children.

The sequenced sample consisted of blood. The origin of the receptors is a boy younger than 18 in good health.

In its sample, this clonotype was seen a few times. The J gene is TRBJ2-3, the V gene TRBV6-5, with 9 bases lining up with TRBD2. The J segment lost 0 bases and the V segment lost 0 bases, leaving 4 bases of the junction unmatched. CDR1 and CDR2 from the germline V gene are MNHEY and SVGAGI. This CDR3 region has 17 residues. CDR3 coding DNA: TGTGCCAGCAGTTACTCGGGGCGGGGGGGCAGCACAGATACGCAGTATTTT. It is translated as CASSYSGRGGSTDTQYF.

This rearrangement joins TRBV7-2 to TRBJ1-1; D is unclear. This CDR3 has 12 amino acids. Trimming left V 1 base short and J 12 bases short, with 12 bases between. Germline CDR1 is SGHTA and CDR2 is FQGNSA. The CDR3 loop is CASSLDNMATFF. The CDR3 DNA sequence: TGTGCCAGCAGCTTAGATAACATGGCTACTTTCTTT.

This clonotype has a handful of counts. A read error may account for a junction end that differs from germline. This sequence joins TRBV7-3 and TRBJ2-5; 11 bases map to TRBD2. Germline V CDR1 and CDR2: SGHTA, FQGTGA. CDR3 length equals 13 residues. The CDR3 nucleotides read TGTGCCAGCAGCATAACTAGCGGGGGCACCCAGTACTTC. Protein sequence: CASSITSGGTQYF.

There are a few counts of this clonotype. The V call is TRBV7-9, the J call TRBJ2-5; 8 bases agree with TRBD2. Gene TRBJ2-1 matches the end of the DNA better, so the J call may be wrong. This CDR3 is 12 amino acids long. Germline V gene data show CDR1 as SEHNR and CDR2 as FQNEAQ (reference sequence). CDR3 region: CASNRGGNEQFF. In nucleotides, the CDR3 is TGTGCCAGCAATCGGGGGGGAAATGAGCAGTTCTTC.

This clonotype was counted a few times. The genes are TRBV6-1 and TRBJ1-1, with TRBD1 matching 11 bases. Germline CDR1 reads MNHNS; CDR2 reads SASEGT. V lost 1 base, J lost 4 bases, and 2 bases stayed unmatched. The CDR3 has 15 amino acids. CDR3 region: CASSEEGTGGTEAFF. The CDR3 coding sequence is TGTGCCAGCAGTGAAGAGGGGACAGGGGGCACTGAAGCTTTCTTT.

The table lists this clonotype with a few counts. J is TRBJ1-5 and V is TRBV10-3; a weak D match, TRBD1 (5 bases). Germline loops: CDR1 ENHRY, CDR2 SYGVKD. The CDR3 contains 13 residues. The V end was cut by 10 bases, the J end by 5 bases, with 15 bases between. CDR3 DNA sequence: TGTGCCAACGCTGACAGATTCGATCAGCCCCAGCATTTT. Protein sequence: CANADRFDQPQHF.

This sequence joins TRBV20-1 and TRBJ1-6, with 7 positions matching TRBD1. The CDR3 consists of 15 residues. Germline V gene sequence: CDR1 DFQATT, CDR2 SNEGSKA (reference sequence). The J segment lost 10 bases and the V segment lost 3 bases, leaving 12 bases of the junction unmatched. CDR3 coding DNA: TGCAGTGCTAGGGCGCCGGGACAGCAATCCTCACCCCTCCACTTT. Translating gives CSARAPGQQSSPLHF.